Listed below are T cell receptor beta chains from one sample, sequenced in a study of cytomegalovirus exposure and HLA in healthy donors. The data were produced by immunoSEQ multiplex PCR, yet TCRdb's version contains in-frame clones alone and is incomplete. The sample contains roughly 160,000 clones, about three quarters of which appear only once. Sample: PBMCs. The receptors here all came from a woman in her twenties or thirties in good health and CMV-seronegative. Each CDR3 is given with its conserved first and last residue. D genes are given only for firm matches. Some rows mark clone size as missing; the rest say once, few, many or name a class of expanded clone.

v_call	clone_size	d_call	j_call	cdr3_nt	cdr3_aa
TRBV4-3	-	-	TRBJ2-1	TGCGCCAGCAGCCAAGAGGAGCAGTTTTACAATGAGCAGTTCTTC	CASSQEEQFYNEQFF
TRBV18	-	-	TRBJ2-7	TGTGCCAGCTCAGGGACTCCTACCCAGGGAGAGCAGTACTTC	CASSGTPTQGEQYF
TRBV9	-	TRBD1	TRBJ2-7	TGTGCCAGCAGTCGGGACAGGGCGGACGAGCAGTACTTC	CASSRDRADEQYF
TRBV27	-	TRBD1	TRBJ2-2	TGTGCCAGCCTGGACAGGGCTAGTAGAGGGGAGCTGTTTTTT	CASLDRASRGELFF
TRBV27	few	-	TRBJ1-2	TGTGCCAGCACCCGAATGGCGGGAGGCAGGAACTATGGCTACACCTTC	CASTRMAGGRNYGYTF
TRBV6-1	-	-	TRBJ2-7	TGTGCCACCCGGACAGATAGGGACTACGAGCAGTACTTC	CATRTDRDYEQYF
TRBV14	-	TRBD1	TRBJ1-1	TGTGCCAGCAGCCTCCTGGACAGGGCGGCTGAAGCTTTCTTT	CASSLLDRAAEAFF
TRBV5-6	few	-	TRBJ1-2	TGTGCCAGCAGCTTGGTTCGCGCCCCTAACTATGGCTACACCTTC	CASSLVRAPNYGYTF
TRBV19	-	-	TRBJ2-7	TGTGCCAGTATGGCAGGCTACGAGCAGTACTTC	CASMAGYEQYF
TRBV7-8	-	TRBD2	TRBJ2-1	TGTGCCAGCAGCCCCCCTAGCGGAGGTTACAATGAGCAGTTCTTC	CASSPPSGGYNEQFF
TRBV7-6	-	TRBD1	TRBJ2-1	TGTGCCAGCAGCCTCGGACAGGGCAGCTACAATGAGCAGTTCTTC	CASSLGQGSYNEQFF
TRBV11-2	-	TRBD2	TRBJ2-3	TGTGCCAGCAGACTGGGACTAGCGGGCACAGATACGCAGTATTTT	CASRLGLAGTDTQYF
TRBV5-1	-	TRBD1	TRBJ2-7	TGCGCCAGCAGTTACGCGGCGGGACAGGGGAACTACGAGCAGTACTTC	CASSYAAGQGNYEQYF
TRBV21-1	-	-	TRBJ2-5	TGTGCCAGCAGGTCTAGTCGGCAAGAGACCCAGTACTTC	CASRSSRQETQYF
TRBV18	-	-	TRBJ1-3	TGTGCCAGCTCACCTCGATCGGCTGGAGGGTCTGGAAACACCATATATTTT	CASSPRSAGGSGNTIYF
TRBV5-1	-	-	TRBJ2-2	TGCGCCAGCAGCTTGGCCGCAGGGAACACCGGGGAGCTGTTTTTT	CASSLAAGNTGELFF
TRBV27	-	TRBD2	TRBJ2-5	TGTGCCAGCAGACCGACTAGCGGGAGGGGGACCCAGTACTTC	CASRPTSGRGTQYF
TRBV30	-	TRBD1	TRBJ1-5	TGTGCCTGGAGTGGGACAGGGCGGGGTCAGCCCCAGCATTTT	CAWSGTGRGQPQHF
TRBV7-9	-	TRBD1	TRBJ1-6	TGTTCCAGCAGCTCCGGGACAGGGTCGACATCACCCCTCCACTTT	CSSSSGTGSTSPLHF
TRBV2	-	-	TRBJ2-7	TGTGCCAGCAGTGAACTAGGCAGGGCCTACGAGCAGTACTTC	CASSELGRAYEQYF
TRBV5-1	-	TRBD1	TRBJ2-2	TGCGCCAGCAGCGCAGACAGGGGGCGCAGCACCGGGGAGCTGTTTTTT	CASSADRGRSTGELFF
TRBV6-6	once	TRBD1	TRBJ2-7	TGTGCCAGCAGGACCGGGACAGCCTACGAGCAGTACTTC	CASRTGTAYEQYF
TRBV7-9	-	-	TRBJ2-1	TGTGCCACTCTAAGGGGCAGCTCCTACAATGAGCAGTTCTTC	CATLRGSSYNEQFF
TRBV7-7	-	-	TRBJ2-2	TGTGCTAGCAGCTTAACCCCGGAGGCGGGGGAGCTGTTTTTT	CASSLTPEAGELFF
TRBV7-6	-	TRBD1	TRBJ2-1	TGTGCCAGCAGCCACGGGACAGGGGCCTACAATGAGCAGTTCTTC	CASSHGTGAYNEQFF
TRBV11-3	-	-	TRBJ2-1	TGTGCCAGCAGCTCCTTCGGGGTCAATGAGCAGTTCTTC	CASSSFGVNEQFF
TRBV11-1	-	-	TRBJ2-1	TGTGCCAGCAGCCCCCCTAGTTGGGAGTTGATTTACAATGAGCAGTTCTTC	CASSPPSWELIYNEQFF
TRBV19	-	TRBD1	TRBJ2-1	TGTGCCACCAGGGACAGGCATCGCAATGAGCAGTTCTTC	CATRDRHRNEQFF
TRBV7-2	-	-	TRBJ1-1	TGTGCCAGCAGCCCCCCGGGGAGGATGGCTTTCTTT	CASSPPGRMAFF
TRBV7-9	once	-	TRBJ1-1	TGTGCCAGCAGCTTAGCGGGAGGCAAGAACACTGAAGCTTTCTTT	CASSLAGGKNTEAFF
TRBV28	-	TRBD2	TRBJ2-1	TGTGCCAGCAGTCTAGCGGAATACTCCTACAATGAGCAGTTCTTC	CASSLAEYSYNEQFF
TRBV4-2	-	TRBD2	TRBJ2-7	TGTGCCAGCAGCCAAGGGGGGACTAGCACGTACGAGCAGTACTTC	CASSQGGTSTYEQYF
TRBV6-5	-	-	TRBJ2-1	TGTGCCAGCAGTTACTCGTCATACAATGAGCAGTTCTTC	CASSYSSYNEQFF
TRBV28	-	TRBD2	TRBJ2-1	TGTGCCAGCAGCAAGACTAGCGGGAGATTAAATGAGCAGTTCTTC	CASSKTSGRLNEQFF
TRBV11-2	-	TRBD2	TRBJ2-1	TGTGCCAGCAGCTTAGATCCTAGCGGGGGGGCAGGCTACAATGAGCAGTTCTTC	CASSLDPSGGAGYNEQFF
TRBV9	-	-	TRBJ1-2	TGTGCCAGCAGTGCCACAGGTACCTATGGCTACACCTTC	CASSATGTYGYTF
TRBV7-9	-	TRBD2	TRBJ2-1	TGTGCCAGCAGCTTACTAGCGGGGGGGGTCAGGGAGCAGTTCTTC	CASSLLAGGVREQFF
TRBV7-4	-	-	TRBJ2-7	TGTGCCAGCAGCGCGGCAGATGAGCAGTACTTC	CASSAADEQYF
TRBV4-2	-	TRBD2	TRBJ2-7	TGTGCCAGCAGCCAAGCCCGGGGAGCGGGAGGAGGCGAGCAGTACTTC	CASSQARGAGGGEQYF
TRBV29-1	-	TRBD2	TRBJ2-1	TGCAGCGTTGGGCCTAGCGGGGGGTGGGCCAATGAGCAGTTCTTC	CSVGPSGGWANEQFF
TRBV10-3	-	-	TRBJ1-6	TGTGCCATCAGGGAGACCGACACCTCCTATAATTCACCCCTCCACTTT	CAIRETDTSYNSPLHF
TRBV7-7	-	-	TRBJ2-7	TGTGCTAGCAGCCAAGACACGTCCTACGAGCAGTACTTC	CASSQDTSYEQYF
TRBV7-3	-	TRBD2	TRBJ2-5	TGTGCCAGCAGCTTATTGCCTAGCGGGAGTCGAGAGACCCAGTACTTC	CASSLLPSGSRETQYF
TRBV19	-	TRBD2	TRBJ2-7	TGTGCCAGTAGTATAGCGGCTAGCGGAGCTTACGAGCAGTACTTC	CASSIAASGAYEQYF
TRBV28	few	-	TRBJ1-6	TGTGCCAGCAGGTTTAGTAATTCACCCCTCCACTTT	CASRFSNSPLHF
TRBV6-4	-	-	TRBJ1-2	TGTGCCAGCAGTGACGGGGCTGGTCATGGCTACACCTTC	CASSDGAGHGYTF
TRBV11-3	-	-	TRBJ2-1	TGTGCCAGCAGCTTAGGCGCGGTTAGCGGTGGGAATGAGCAGTTCTTC	CASSLGAVSGGNEQFF
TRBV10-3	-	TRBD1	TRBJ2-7	TGTGCCATCAGCCGGACAGGATTAACTAACGAGCAGTACTTC	CAISRTGLTNEQYF
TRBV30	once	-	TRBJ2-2	TGTGCCTGGAGTCGGGGGTTTAACACCGGGGAGCTGTTTTTT	CAWSRGFNTGELFF
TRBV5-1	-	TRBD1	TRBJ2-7	TGCGCCAGCAGCTTGGACGGACAGGGATCCGAGCAGTACTTC	CASSLDGQGSEQYF
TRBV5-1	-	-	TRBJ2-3	TGCGCCAGCAGCTGGACAGACTCTAGCACAGATACGCAGTATTTT	CASSWTDSSTDTQYF
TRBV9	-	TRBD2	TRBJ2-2	TGTGCCAGCAGCGTAGAACTAGCGGGGACTTTCACCGGGGAGCTGTTTTTT	CASSVELAGTFTGELFF
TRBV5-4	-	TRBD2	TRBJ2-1	TGTGCCAGCAGCTTGGAGGCTTGGACTAGTGGTAATGAGCAGTTCTTC	CASSLEAWTSGNEQFF
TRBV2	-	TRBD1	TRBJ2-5	TGTGCCAGCAGTGTCGGGACAGGTGGAAAAGAGACCCAGTACTTC	CASSVGTGGKETQYF
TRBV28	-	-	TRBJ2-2	TGTGCCAGCAGTTTAGGAGGGGGCGACACCGGGGAGCTGTTTTTT	CASSLGGGDTGELFF
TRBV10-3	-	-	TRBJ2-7	TGTGCCATCAGTGAGTCTATTAGCAGGGGTTACGAGCAGTACTTC	CAISESISRGYEQYF
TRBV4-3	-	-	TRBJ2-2	TGCGCCAGCAGCCATCTAGGGGATACCGGGGAGCTGTTTTTT	CASSHLGDTGELFF
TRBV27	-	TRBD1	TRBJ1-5	TGTGCCAGCAGTCCGGGACAGGTCAATCAGCCCCAGCATTTT	CASSPGQVNQPQHF
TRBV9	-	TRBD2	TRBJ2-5	TGTGCCAGCAGCGTAGAGCCTAGCGGGGGAGAGACCCAGTACTTC	CASSVEPSGGETQYF
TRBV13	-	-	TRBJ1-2	TGTGCCAGCAGCCCCAGACAGCCTGGCTACACCTTC	CASSPRQPGYTF